These 5 T cell receptor beta chains were sequenced from one sample in a study of T cells in tuberculosis. Assay used: immunoSEQ multiplex PCR; TCRdb lists only in-frame clones, some missing. The table lists about 37,000 clones, around 93% of them singletons, with 12% in the top ten. Sequenced: PBMCs. Receptors were obtained from a donor aged 10 to 29 with latent tuberculosis or without tuberculosis infection. Some clones in this sample may be carry-over from other donors' samples.

The V call is TRBV5-4, the J call TRBJ2-7, with 11 bases lining up with TRBD1. Germline V gene lookup returns CDR1 SGHNT and CDR2 YYREEE (reference sequence). This CDR3 contains 17 residues. Unmatched junction bases numbered 13, after V lost 4 bases and J lost 4 bases. This CDR3 reads CASSHGTGGRIVYEQYF. Here the CDR3 DNA reads TGTGCCAGCAGCCACGGGACAGGGGGGCGCATCGTGTACGAGCAGTACTTC.

This clone was observed once. The chain recombines TRBV15 with TRBJ2-3; 7 bases map to TRBD1. V was clipped by 4 bases and J by 2 bases; unmatched bases: 9. This CDR3 has 16 residues. CDR1 is LNHNV, CDR2 YYDKDF, per germline (reference sequence). The CDR3 DNA follows: TGTGCCACCAGCATCGCCCCGACAGGGATCACAGATACGCAGTATTTT. Encoded protein: CATSIAPTGITDTQYF.

This clone has only a few counts. The chain joins TRBV4-3 to TRBJ2-2, with a possible D match to TRBD1 (7 bases). The germline gives CDR1 LGHNA, CDR2 YSLEER. This CDR3 has 14 residues. V shed 0 bases and J shed 6 bases, with 8 bases lying between them. CDR3 region: CASSQDRGAGELFF. The DNA of the CDR3 is TGCGCCAGCAGCCAAGACAGGGGGGCCGGGGAGCTGTTTTTT.

The CDR3 DNA reads TGTGCCAGCAGTTTTCGAGAGAGCTCCTACAATGAGCAGTTCTTC. Translation gives CASSFRESSYNEQFF. This chain joins TRBV27 and TRBJ2-1; D is undetermined. Between the trimmed V and J ends, which lost 3 bases and 0 bases, there was a span of 9 bases. The CDR3 covers 15 residues. Germline CDR1 is MNHEY and CDR2 is SMNVEV (reference sequence).

The rearrangement links TRBV5-6 to TRBJ1-2; TRBD1 might be the D (5 bases). The V gene's germline CDR1 is SGHDT and CDR2 YYEEEE. This CDR3 is 12 amino acids long. V dropped 4 bases and J dropped 2 bases, with 6 bases sitting between them. The CDR3: CASSPGNYGYTF. In DNA form, the CDR3 reads TGTGCCAGCAGCCCAGGGAACTATGGCTACACCTTC.